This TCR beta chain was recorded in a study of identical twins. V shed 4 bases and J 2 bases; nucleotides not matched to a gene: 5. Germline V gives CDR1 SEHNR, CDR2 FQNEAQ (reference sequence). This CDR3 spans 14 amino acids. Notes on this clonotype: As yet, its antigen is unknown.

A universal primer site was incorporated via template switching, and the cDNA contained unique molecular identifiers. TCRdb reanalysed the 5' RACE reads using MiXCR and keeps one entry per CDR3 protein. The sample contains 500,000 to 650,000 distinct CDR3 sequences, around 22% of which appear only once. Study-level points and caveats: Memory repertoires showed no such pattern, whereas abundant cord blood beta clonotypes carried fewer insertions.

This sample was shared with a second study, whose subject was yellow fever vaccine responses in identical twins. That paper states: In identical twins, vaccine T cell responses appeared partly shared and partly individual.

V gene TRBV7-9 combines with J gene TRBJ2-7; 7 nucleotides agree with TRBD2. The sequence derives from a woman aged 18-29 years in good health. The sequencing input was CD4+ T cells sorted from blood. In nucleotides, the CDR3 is TGTGCCAGCAGCTCGCCTAGCGGCACCTACGAGCAGTACTTC. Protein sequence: CASSSPSGTYEQYF.